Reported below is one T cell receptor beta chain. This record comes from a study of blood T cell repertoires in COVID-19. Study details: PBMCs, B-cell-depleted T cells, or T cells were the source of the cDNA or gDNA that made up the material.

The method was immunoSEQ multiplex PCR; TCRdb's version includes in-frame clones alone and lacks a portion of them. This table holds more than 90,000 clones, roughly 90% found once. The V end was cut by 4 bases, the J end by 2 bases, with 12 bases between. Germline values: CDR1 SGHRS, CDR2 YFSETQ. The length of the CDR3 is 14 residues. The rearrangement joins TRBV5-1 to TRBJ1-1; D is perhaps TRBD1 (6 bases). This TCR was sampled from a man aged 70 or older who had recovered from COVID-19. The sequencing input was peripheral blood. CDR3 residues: CASSPGTLNTEAFF. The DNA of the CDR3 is TGCGCCAGCAGCCCCGGGACACTTAACACTGAAGCTTTCTTT.